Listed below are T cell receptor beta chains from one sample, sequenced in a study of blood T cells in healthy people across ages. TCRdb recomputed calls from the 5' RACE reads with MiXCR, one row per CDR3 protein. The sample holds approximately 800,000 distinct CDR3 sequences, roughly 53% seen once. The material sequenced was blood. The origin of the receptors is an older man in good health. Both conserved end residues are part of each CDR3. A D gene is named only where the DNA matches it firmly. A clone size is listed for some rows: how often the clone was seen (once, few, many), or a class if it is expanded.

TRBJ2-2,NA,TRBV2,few,TGTGCCAGCAGTGAAGTGGGATTGAACACCGGGGAGCTGTTTTTT,CASSEVGLNTGELFF
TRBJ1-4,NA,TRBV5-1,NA,TGCGCCAGCAGCTTGCATACTAAGGGCGAAAAACTGTTTTTT,CASSLHTKGEKLFF
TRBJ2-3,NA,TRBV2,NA,TGTGCCAGTAGAGCGGGCTTTGTCACAGATACGCAGTATTTT,CASRAGFVTDTQYF
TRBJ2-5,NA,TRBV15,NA,TGTGCCACCAGAGTTAGCGGAGAAGAGACCCAGTACTTC,CATRVSGEETQYF
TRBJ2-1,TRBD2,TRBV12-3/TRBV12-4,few,TGTGCCAGCAGTTTCGGAGCGGGAAGTTGGAATGAGCAGTTCTTC,CASSFGAGSWNEQFF
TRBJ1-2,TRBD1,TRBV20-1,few,TGCAGTGCTAGAGTTTCGCGACAGGGGGCACGGGGCTACACCTTC,CSARVSRQGARGYTF
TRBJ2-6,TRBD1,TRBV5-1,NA,TGCGCCAGCGGACCGACAGGGAGTGGGGCCAACGTCCTGACTTTC,CASGPTGSGANVLTF
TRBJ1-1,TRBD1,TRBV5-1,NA,TGCGCCAGCAGCTTGGGGCCGGGACAGGGGAACACTGAAGCTTTCTTT,CASSLGPGQGNTEAFF
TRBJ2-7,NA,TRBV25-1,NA,TGTGCCAGCCGGGACCTTGGCGAGCAGTACTTC,CASRDLGEQYF
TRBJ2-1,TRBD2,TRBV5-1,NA,TGCGCCAGCAGCTTGGCCCTGGGACTAGCAGCTTCCTACAATGAGCAGTTCTTC,CASSLALGLAASYNEQFF
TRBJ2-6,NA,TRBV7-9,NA,TGTGCCAGCAGCTTAATGAAGGGGATCTCTGGGGCCAACGTCCTGACTTTC,CASSLMKGISGANVLTF
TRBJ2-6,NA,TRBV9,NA,TGTGCCAGCAGCGTGGCGACCTCTGGGGCCAACGTCCTGACTTTC,CASSVATSGANVLTF
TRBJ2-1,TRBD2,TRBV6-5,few,TGTGCCAGCAGACCGCAAGCGGGAGGGTACAATGAGCAGTTCTTC,CASRPQAGGYNEQFF
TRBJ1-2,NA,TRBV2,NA,TGTGCCAGCAGCCTCGAAGGCGAGGAAGGCTACACCTTC,CASSLEGEEGYTF
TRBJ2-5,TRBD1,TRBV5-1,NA,TGCGCCAGCAGCGCGACGACAGGGCTGGGAGAGACCCAGTACTTC,CASSATTGLGETQYF
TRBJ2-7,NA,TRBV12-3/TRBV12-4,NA,TGTGCCAGCAGGGCTGGCAACGAGCAGTACTTC,CASRAGNEQYF
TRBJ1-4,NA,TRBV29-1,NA,TGCAGCGTCCAACAGGGTACTAATGAAAAACTGTTTTTT,CSVQQGTNEKLFF
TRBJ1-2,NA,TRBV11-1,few,TGTGCCAGCCGAGGAGTGAACTATGGCTACACCTTC,CASRGVNYGYTF
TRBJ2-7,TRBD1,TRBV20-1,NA,TGCAGTGCTAGACTTCGGAGGACAGGGCTCTCCTACGAGCAGTACTTC,CSARLRRTGLSYEQYF
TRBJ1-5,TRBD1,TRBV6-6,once,TGTGCCAGCAGGGAAGACAGGGCCGATCAGCCCCAGCATTTT,CASREDRADQPQHF
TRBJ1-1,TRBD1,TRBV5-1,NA,TGCGCCAGCACCTTGGGGGGAGGACAGGGCACTGAAGCTTTCTTT,CASTLGGGQGTEAFF
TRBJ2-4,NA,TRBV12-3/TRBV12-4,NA,TGTGCCAGCAGTTTGCGAGTAACCAAAAACATTCAGTACTTC,CASSLRVTKNIQYF
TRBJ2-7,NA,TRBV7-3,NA,TGTGCCAGCAGCCCCGGCGCGGCGGACATCTACGAGCAGTACTTC,CASSPGAADIYEQYF
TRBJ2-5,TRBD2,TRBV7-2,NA,TGTGCCAGCAGCTTAGGAGGGACTAGCGAGACCCAGTACTTC,CASSLGGTSETQYF
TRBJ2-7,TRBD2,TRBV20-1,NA,TGCGGTGCTAGACCGGGAGGGACCTACGAGCAGTACTTC,CGARPGGTYEQYF
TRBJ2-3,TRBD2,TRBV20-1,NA,TGCAGTGCTAGCGTAAGGACTAGCGGGAGGAATACGCAGTATTTT,CSASVRTSGRNTQYF
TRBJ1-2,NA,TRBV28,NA,TGTGCCAGCAGTTCGTCTCAGGGGAAGAAGGATAACTATGGCTACACCTTC,CASSSSQGKKDNYGYTF
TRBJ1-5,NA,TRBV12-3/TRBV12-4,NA,TGTGCCAGCAGTTTAGGGATTTCTGTCAATCAGCCCCAGCATTTT,CASSLGISVNQPQHF
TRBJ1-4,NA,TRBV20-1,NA,TGCAGTGCTAGAGATACGACCAGCGAAAAACTGTTTTTT,CSARDTTSEKLFF
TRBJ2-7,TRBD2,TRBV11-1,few,TGTGCCAGCAGTCGTACTAGCGGCACCTACAATGAGCAGTACTTC,CASSRTSGTYNEQYF
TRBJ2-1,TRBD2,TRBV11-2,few,TGTGCCAGCAGCTTAAGACTAGCAGACGAGCAGTTCTTC,CASSLRLADEQFF
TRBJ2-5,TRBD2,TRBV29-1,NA,TGCAGCTTTGGGCGGGGGGCTGGGCCCCAGTACTTC,CSFGRGAGPQYF
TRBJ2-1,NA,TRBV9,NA,TGTGCCAGCAGCGTACTCGGGAACTCCTACAATGAGCAGTTCTTC,CASSVLGNSYNEQFF
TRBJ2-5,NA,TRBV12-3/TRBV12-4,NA,TGTGCCAGCGCAGCGGGTTCCCAAGAGACCCAGTACTTC,CASAAGSQETQYF
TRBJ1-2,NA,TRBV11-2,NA,TGTGCCAGCAGCTTCATACAGAAACCTTATGGCTACACCTTC,CASSFIQKPYGYTF
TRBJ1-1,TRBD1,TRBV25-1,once,TGTGCCAGCAGTGGGCGGGGACAGGGGCACCGCACTGAAGCTTTCTTT,CASSGRGQGHRTEAFF
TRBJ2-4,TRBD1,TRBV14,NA,TGTGCCAGCAGCCAAGAGGTGGGCAGGGGGCAAAACATTCAGTACTTC,CASSQEVGRGQNIQYF
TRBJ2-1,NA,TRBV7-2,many,TGTGCCAGCAGCTTAGGGGTTGGACCTTACAATGAGCAGTTCTTC,CASSLGVGPYNEQFF
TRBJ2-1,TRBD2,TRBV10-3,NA,TGTGCCATCGGGGGACTAGCGGGAGGGCCGGGTGAGCAGTTCTTC,CAIGGLAGGPGEQFF
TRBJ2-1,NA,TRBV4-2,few,TGTGCCAGCAGCCAAGATCGACTCGCGAACAATGAGCAGTTCTTC,CASSQDRLANNEQFF
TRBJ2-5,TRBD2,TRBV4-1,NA,TGCGCCAGCAGTCGAACTCCCCCGGGACTAGTAACGGGGACCCAGTACTTC,CASSRTPPGLVTGTQYF
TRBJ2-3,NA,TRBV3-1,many,TGTGCCAGCAGCCAAGGAATGGAGCACAGATACGCGTATTTT,CASSQGMEHRYAYF
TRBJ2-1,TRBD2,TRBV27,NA,TGTGCCAGCCGTCGGACTAGCGGGTTTTACAATGAGCAGTTCTTC,CASRRTSGFYNEQFF
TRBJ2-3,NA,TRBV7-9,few,TGTGCCAGCAGCTTAGGGAGGACCGCAGATACGCAGTATTTT,CASSLGRTADTQYF
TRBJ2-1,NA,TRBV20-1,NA,TGCAGTGCCGACCTCCCAGGAAGAGGTGAAAATGAGCAGTTCTTC,CSADLPGRGENEQFF
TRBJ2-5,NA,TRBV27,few,TGTGCCAGCAGTTTATCGCCGGGCCGGGGAGGGGGTCAGCAGTACTTC,CASSLSPGRGGGQQYF
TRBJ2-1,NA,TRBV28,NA,TGTGCCAGCAGTTTTTCCGGACGGGCCACCCGGTTCTTC,CASSFSGRATRFF
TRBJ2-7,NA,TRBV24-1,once,TGTGCCACCAGTGGGCGGACTCCCTCAGGCTCCTACGAGCAGTACTTC,CATSGRTPSGSYEQYF
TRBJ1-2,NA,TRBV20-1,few,TGCAGTGCTAGGGTACGGATCGGTGGCTACACCTTC,CSARVRIGGYTF
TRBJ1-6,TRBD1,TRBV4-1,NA,TGCGCCAGCAGCCAGACAGGGAGCTCCTATAATTCACCCCTCCACTTT,CASSQTGSSYNSPLHF
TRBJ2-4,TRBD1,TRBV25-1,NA,TGTGCCAGCAGTGCTCCGGGACAGATGTACCACGGGCAGTACTTC,CASSAPGQMYHGQYF
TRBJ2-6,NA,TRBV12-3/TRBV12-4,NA,TGTGCCAGCAGTTTTGGTCTCTCTGGGGCCAACGTCCTGACTTTC,CASSFGLSGANVLTF
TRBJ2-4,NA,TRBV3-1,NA,TGTGCCAGCAGCCAAGATCCCCGGACCAACATTCAGTACTTC,CASSQDPRTNIQYF
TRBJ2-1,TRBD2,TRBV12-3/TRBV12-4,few,TGTGCCAGCAGATGGGGGAGAACGGGACTAGCGGTCCCCGGAGGCTCCTACAATGAGCAGTTCTTC,CASRWGRTGLAVPGGSYNEQFF
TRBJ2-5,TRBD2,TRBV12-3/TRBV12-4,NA,TGTGCCAGCAGTTTGAGCCTAGCGGGAGGGGTGCGAGAGACCCAGTACTTC,CASSLSLAGGVRETQYF
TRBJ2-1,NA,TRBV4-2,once,TGTGCCAGCAGCCAAGATCGGGCGGGGAACAAGGAGCAGTTCTTC,CASSQDRAGNKEQFF
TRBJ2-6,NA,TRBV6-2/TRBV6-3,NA,TGTGCCAGCAGTTATTGGACGGCAAGCTCTGGGGCCAACGTCCTGACTTTC,CASSYWTASSGANVLTF